This TCR beta chain was observed in a study of CD8+ T cells in alopecia areata. Across the study: C3H/HeJ donors with spontaneous alopecia, 6-12 months old, supplied skin grafts to roughly 6-10-week-old female C3H/HeJ mice.

Study-level findings and limits: Scalp samples also yield sequences of resident alphabeta T cells from normal skin. Relative to normal scalp, lesional scalp, especially alopecia totalis/universalis, showed higher clonality.

This clone came up a few times. Its antigen remains unidentified. The gene symbols are mouse symbols. The read ends 4 residues shy of where the CDR3 ends; the end is completed using the germline J gene. CD4, CD8alpha, NKG2D, NKG2ACE and other markers were used to sort pooled cutaneous lymph node cells. Extracted RNA was reverse transcribed, and the resulting cDNA served as sequencing template. TCRdb's table, derived via immunoSEQ multiplex PCR, lists solely in-frame clones and lacks some. The profile covers approximately 300,000 clones, none occurring a single time. CDR3 length equals 13 residues. Germline V gene data show CDR1 as NNHDY and CDR2 as SYVADS. The junction had 2 bases not matched to a gene; V was cut back by 6 bases and J by 1 base.

This clonotype was sampled from a C3H/HeJ mouse with alopecia areata. For the strain, the MHC haplotype given is H2-k. The gene calls are TRBV13-3 and TRBJ1-2; 8 bases match TRBD1. The sequencing input was CD4+ T cells sorted from a lymph node. Partial CDR3 DNA: TGTGCCAGCACAGACAGGGGAAACTCC. Protein product: CASTDRGNS. The full CDR3 protein is CASTDRGNSDYTF.